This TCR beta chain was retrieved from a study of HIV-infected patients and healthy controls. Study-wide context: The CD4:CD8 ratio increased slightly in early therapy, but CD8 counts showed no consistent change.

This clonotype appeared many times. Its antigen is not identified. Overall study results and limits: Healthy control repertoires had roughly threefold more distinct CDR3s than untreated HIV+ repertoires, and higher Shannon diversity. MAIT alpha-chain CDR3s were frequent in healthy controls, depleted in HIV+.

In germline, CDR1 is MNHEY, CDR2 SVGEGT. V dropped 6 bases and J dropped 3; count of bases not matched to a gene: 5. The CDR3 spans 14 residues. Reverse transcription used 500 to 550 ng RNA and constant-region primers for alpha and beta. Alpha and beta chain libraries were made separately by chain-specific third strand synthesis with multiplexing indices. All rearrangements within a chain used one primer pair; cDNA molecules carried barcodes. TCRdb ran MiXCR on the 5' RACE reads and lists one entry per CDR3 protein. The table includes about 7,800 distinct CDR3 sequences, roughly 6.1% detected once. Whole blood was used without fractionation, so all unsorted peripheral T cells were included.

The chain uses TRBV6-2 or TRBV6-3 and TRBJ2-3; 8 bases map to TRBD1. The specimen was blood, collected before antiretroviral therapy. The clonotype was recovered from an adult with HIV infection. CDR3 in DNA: TGTGCCAGCAGGACAGGGGCCGGGACAGATACGCAGTATTTT. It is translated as CASRTGAGTDTQYF.